These 14 T cell receptor beta chains originate from one sample sequenced in a study of post-analysis software for immune sequencing data (dated by TCRdb to about 2015). Libraries were prepared through PCR. Reads for this sample came from an Illumina HiSeq 2500. Unique molecular identifiers were incorporated into TCR beta cDNA libraries to reduce PCR and sequencing biases. The raw public data were reprocessed by TCRdb itself: fastp quality trimming at Q25, MiXCR clonotype calling, in-frame beta chains only. When rows share a CDR3 protein, they turn into one entry using the most common DNA and genes. Here the sample has almost 700,000 distinct CDR3 sequences; approximately 60% occur a single time. Clones ranked in the top ten supply 11% of the sample. General study outcomes and caveats: Roughly 5 TRBV segments, including TRBV5-6, TRBV5-1 and TRBV20-1, were significantly more frequent in patients than controls.

Their specific antigens are unknown. Sequences were obtained from blood. Every receptor here comes from a girl aged 2 to 10 with multiple sclerosis.

The chain is built from TRBV6-6 and TRBJ2-6; D is possibly TRBD1 (5 bases). With 5 bases removed from V and 0 bases from J, the gap between germline ends came to 14 bases. This CDR3 comprises 17 residues. Per germline, CDR1 MNHNY and CDR2 SVGAGI (reference sequence). CDR3 sequence: CASSPVTEDSGANVLTF. The DNA for the CDR3 is TGTGCCAGCAGTCCCGTGACAGAGGACTCTGGGGCCAACGTCCTGACTTTC.

This clonotype was seen just once. This chain joins TRBV5-5 and TRBJ2-3; D gene ambiguous. Trimming shortened V by 4 bases and J by 0 bases, and 12 bases separated the two germline ends. CDR1 is SGHKS and CDR2 is YYEKEE in the germline V gene (reference sequence). This CDR3 has 15 amino acids. The CDR3 region has the DNA TGTGCCAGCAGCGCGATTAGTGCTAGCACAGATACGCAGTATTTT. Protein product: CASSAISASTDTQYF. The variable domain in full, with the rest retrieved from reference TRBV5-5 and TRBJ2-3, is DAGVTQSPTHLIKTRGQQVTLRCSPISGHKSVSWYQQVLGQGPQFIFQYYEKEERGRGNFPDRFSARQFPNYSSELNVNALLLGDSALYLCASSAISASTDTQYFGPGTRLTVL.

The rearrangement uses TRBV7-8 and TRBJ1-2; D perhaps matches TRBD1 (6 bases). Germline CDR1 SGHVS, CDR2 FQNEAQ. V lost 1 base, J lost 8 bases, and 17 bases lay in between. The CDR3 loop spans 15 amino acids. For the CDR3, the DNA is TGTGCCAGCAGCTTAGGGGGACGGGGGGCAGAGGGCTACACCTTC. Translating gives CASSLGGRGAEGYTF.

The CDR3 DNA reads TGTGCCAGCAGCCGTTCCCCGTTTTCCGGGGATACGCAGTATTTT. Translating it yields CASSRSPFSGDTQYF. The rearrangement links TRBV3-1 to TRBJ2-3; unclear D gene. Trimming removed 4 bases from V and 6 bases from J, with 17 bases in between. The CDR3 is 15 amino acids. The germline V gene has CDR1 LGHDT and CDR2 YNNKEL (reference sequence).

The genes are TRBV6-1 and TRBJ2-1; 7 bases line up with TRBD1. The CDR3 totals 13 residues. With 5 bases clipped from V and 8 bases from J, the junction kept 6 bases outside the gene matches. The germline gives CDR1 MNHNS, CDR2 SASEGT. The CDR3 spells CASSRDRIYEQFF. Here the CDR3 DNA reads TGTGCCAGCAGTAGGGACAGAATCTATGAGCAGTTCTTC.

This clonotype was seen only a few times. The V call is TRBV25-1, the J call TRBJ1-1; perhaps TRBD1 as D (5 bases). The CDR3 consists of 14 residues. Trimming cost V 6 bases and J 2 bases, with 13 bases left between them. Germline V gene sequence: CDR1 MGHDK, CDR2 SYGVNS. The CDR3, as DNA: TGTGCCAGCAGGCCCTTGGGGCTCAACACTGAAGCTTTCTTT. Protein product: CASRPLGLNTEAFF. The variable domain in full, completed from reference TRBV25-1 and TRBJ1-1, reads EADIYQTPRYLVIGTGKKITLECSQTMGHDKMYWYQQDPGMELHLIHYSYGVNSTEKGDLSSESTVSRIRTEHFPLTLESARPSHTSQYLCASRPLGLNTEAFFGQGTRLTVV.

CDR3 sequence: CSAKGTGTNYGYTF. CDR3 sequence (DNA): TGCAGTGCTAAGGGGACAGGGACGAACTATGGCTACACCTTC. The chain recombines TRBV20-1 with TRBJ1-2; 9 nucleotides align to TRBD1. This CDR3 is 14 amino acids long. Germline-derived CDR1 and CDR2 are DFQATT and SNEGSKA (reference sequence). J lost 2 bases, V lost 4 bases, and 5 bases had no gene match.

The chain employs TRBV6-4 and TRBJ2-5, with 7 bases aligning to TRBD2. CDR1 and CDR2 (germline): MRHNA, SNTAGT. Trimming removed 9 bases from V and 1 base from J; junction bases left unmatched: 2. The CDR3 is 12 amino acids. CDR3 in amino acids: CARGLTQETQYF. The CDR3 region has the DNA TGTGCCAGGGGACTAACCCAAGAGACCCAGTACTTC.

This clonotype was recorded a few times. The chain is built from TRBV7-9 and TRBJ1-2; 8 bases are shared with TRBD1. Unmatched junction bases numbered 6, after V lost 1 base and J lost 8 bases. The germline V gene has CDR1 SEHNR and CDR2 FQNEAQ (reference sequence). The CDR3 loop spans 14 amino acids. In DNA form, the CDR3 reads TGTGCCAGCAGCTTAGTAGGACAGGGCGCAGGCTACACCTTC. Translated: CASSLVGQGAGYTF.

On this clonotype: Sequence at one end of the junction differs from germline and may be a read error. The chain carries TRBV2 and TRBJ1-2, with a weak D call TRBD1 (5 bases). The germline V gene encodes CDR1 SNHLY and CDR2 FYNNEI. The CDR3 extends over 17 amino acids. DNA of the CDR3: TGTGCCAGCAGAGAAGAGATTGGGGGTAAAGTGGACTATGGCTACACCTTC. Protein: CASREEIGGKVDYGYTF.

This chain links TRBV20-1 with TRBJ2-7, with TRBD2 matching over 7 bases. The DNA end is more similar to TRBJ2-5, so the J call may be wrong. CDR3 length: 13 amino acids. Germline loops: CDR1 DFQATT, CDR2 SNEGSKA (reference sequence). The CDR3 here is CSARGLALETQYF. The CDR3, as DNA: TGCAGTGCTAGAGGACTAGCCTTAGAGACCCAGTACTTC.

The V call is TRBV7-4, the J call TRBJ1-5, with unresolved D. The CDR3 extends over 13 amino acids. Germline V gives CDR1 SGHVT, CDR2 SQSDAQ. Trimming pared 3 bases from V and 2 bases from J, leaving 5 bases between. The CDR3 protein is CASSLGCNQPQHF. The DNA for the CDR3 is TGTGCCAGCAGCTTGGGGTGCAATCAGCCCCAGCATTTT. Full variable domain (remainder filled in from reference TRBV7-4 and TRBJ1-5): GAGVSQSPRYKVAKRGRDVALRCDSISGHVTLYWYRQTLGQGSEVLTYSQSDAQRDKSGRPSGRFSAERPERSVSTLKIQRTEQGDSAVYLCASSLGCNQPQHFGDGTRLSIL.

In regard to this clonotype: The junction departs from germline at one end; a sequencing error may be responsible. The chain has TRBV29-1 and TRBJ2-3; 11 bases are shared with TRBD2. Germline V gene lookup returns CDR1 SQVTM and CDR2 ANQGSEA. CDR3 length equals 14 residues. CDR3 protein: CSVLLAGGTDTQYF. CDR3 nucleotides: TGCAGCGTTCTTCTAGCGGGGGGCACAGACACGCAGTATTTT.

This sequence joins TRBV11-2 and TRBJ2-4; no firm D call. The germline V and J ends were trimmed by 5 bases and 0 bases, with 11 bases remaining between them. The CDR3 is 15 amino acids. Germline V gene sequence: CDR1 SGHAT, CDR2 FQNNGV. The CDR3 protein is CASSPQALAKNIQYF. DNA of the CDR3: TGTGCCAGCAGCCCACAAGCCCTAGCCAAAAACATTCAGTACTTC.